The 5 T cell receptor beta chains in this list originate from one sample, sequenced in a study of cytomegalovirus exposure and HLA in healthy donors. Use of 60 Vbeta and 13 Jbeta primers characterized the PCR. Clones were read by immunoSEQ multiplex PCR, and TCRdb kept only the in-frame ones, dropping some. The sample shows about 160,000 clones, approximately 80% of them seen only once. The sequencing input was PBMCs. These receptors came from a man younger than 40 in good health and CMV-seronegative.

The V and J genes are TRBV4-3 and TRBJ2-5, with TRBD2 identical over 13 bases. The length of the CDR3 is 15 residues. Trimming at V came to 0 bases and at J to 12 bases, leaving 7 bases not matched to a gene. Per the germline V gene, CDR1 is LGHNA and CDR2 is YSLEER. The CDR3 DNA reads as TGCGCCAGCAGCCAAGATCGGACTAGCGGGAGTAGTAAGTACTTC. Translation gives CASSQDRTSGSSKYF.

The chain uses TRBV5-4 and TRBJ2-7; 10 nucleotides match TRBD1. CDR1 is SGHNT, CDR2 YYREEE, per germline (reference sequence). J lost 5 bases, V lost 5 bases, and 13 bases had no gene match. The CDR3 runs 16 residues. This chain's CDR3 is CASSRPDRGGGNEQYF. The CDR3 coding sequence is TGTGCCAGCAGTCGACCGGACAGGGGGGGCGGGAACGAGCAGTACTTC.

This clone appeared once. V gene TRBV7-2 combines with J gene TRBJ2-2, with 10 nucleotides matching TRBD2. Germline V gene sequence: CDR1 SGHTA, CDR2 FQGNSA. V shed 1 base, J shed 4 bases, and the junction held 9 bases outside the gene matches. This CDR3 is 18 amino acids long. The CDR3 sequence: CASSLEASGSMGTGELFF. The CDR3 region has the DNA TGTGCCAGCAGCTTAGAGGCTAGCGGGAGTATGGGCACCGGGGAGCTGTTTTTT. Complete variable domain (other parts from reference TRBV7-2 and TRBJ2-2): GAGVSQSPSNKVTEKGKDVELRCDPISGHTALYWYRQSLGQGLEFLIYFQGNSAPDKSGLPSDRFSAERTGGSVSTLTIQRTQQEDSAVYLCASSLEASGSMGTGELFFGEGSRLTVL.

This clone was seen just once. The CDR3 nucleotides are TGTGCCTGGAGTCAGCGGGAGGGCCTCGAGCAGTACTTC. It yields the protein CAWSQREGLEQYF. The chain uses TRBV30 and TRBJ2-7, with 10 bases lining up with TRBD2. Trimming at V came to 2 bases and at J to 6 bases, leaving 4 bases not matched to a gene. Germline lookup yields CDR1 GTSNPN and CDR2 SVGIG (reference sequence). This CDR3 region has 13 residues.

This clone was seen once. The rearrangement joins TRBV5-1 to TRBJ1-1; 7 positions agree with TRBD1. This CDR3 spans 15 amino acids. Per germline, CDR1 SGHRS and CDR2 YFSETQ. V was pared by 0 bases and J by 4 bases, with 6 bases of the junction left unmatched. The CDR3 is CASSLVGGWGTEAFF. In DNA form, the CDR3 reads TGCGCCAGCAGCTTGGTAGGGGGCTGGGGCACTGAAGCTTTCTTT.